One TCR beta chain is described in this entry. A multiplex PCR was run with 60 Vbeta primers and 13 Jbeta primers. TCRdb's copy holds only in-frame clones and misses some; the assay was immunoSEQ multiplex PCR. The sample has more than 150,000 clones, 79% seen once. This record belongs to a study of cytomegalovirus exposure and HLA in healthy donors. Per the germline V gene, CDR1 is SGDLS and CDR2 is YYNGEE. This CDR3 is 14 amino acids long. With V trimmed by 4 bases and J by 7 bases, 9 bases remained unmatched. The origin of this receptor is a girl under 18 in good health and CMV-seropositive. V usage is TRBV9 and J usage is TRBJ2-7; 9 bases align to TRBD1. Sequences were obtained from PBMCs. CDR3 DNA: TGTGCCAGCAGCTCCGGGACAGGGAGCGAAGAGCAGTACTTC. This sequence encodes CASSSGTGSEEQYF.